The 18 T cell receptor beta chains listed next were all sequenced from one sample in a study of T cell responses to AZD1222 COVID-19 vaccine. Sequencing used immunoSEQ multiplex PCR; TCRdb keeps in-frame clones, though not all of them. The repertoire holds more than 95,000 clones, with roughly 90% as singletons. The specimen was peripheral blood, collected on day 0 of AZD1222 vaccination. The receptors shown here come from an adult in good health.

This clone was counted once. The rearrangement uses TRBV5-6 and TRBJ2-1; D unclear. With 4 bases removed from V and 2 bases from J, the gap between germline ends came to 7 bases. The CDR3 is made up of 13 amino acids. Germline V gene data show CDR1 as SGHDT and CDR2 as YYEEEE. The CDR3 sequence: CASSGDTYNEQFF. The CDR3 DNA sequence: TGTGCCAGCAGCGGCGACACCTACAATGAGCAGTTCTTC.

The chain carries TRBV5-1 and TRBJ2-7; tentatively, D is TRBD2 (5 bases). The V end lost 5 bases, the J end lost 6 bases, and 18 bases lay between the germline ends. Germline loops: CDR1 SGHRS, CDR2 YFSETQ. The CDR3 is made up of 14 amino acids. In nucleotides, the CDR3 is TGCGCCAGCAGGCCAGAAGAGGGCTTGGTCGAGCAGTACTTC. Translating gives CASRPEEGLVEQYF.

V is TRBV12-3 or TRBV12-4 and J is TRBJ1-1; D is undetermined. The CDR3 has 13 residues. Trimming left V 8 bases short and J 4 bases short, with 14 bases between. The CDR3 here is CASASTPLTEAFF. The CDR3 bases are TGTGCCAGCGCCTCGACTCCCCTCACTGAAGCTTTCTTT.

The chain carries TRBV19 and TRBJ1-1; the match to TRBD1 covers 7 bases. The germline CDR1 and CDR2 sequences are LNHDA and SQIVND (reference sequence). The CDR3 covers 14 residues. The V and J ends lost 4 bases and 5 bases, in that order; junction bases with no gene match: 7. CDR3 DNA sequence: TGTGCCAGTAGTACCGGACAGGTAAGGACTGAAGCTTTCTTT. Protein: CASSTGQVRTEAFF.

The chain couples TRBV3-1 (or the pseudogene TRBV3-2) to TRBJ1-4; D gene uncertain. CDR3 size: 12 residues. CDR1 and CDR2 from the germline V gene are LGHDT and YNNKEL (reference sequence). Trimming left V 1 base short and J 7 bases short, with 4 bases between. The DNA of the CDR3 is TGTGCCAGCAGCCAAGCGGGTGAAAAACTGTTTTTT. Its translation is CASSQAGEKLFF.

This sequence joins TRBV2 and TRBJ1-1, with D hard to call. The CDR3 runs 13 residues. Trimming pared 4 bases from V and 1 base from J, leaving 7 bases between. Per germline, CDR1 SNHLY and CDR2 FYNNEI. CDR3 bases: TGTGCCAGCAGTGCTAGGAGGAACACTGAAGCTTTCTTT. Protein product: CASSARRNTEAFF.

CDR3 DNA sequence: TGCGCCAGCAGCCGGGAAGCGGCATCCTCCTACAATGAGCAGTTCTTC. Amino acids: CASSREAASSYNEQFF. The chain couples TRBV5-1 to TRBJ2-1; a weak D match, TRBD2 (5 bases). The V gene's germline CDR1 is SGHRS and CDR2 YFSETQ. The CDR3 extends over 16 amino acids. Trimming cost V 4 bases and J 0 bases, with 14 bases left between them.

The genes are TRBV7-6 and TRBJ2-2; D perhaps matches TRBD2 (5 bases). Germline CDR1 and CDR2: SGHVS and FNYEAQ. The CDR3 is 17 residues long. V lost 5 bases, J lost 4 bases, and 20 bases lay in between. CDR3 region: CASSLGPRTSFTGELFF. In nucleotides, the CDR3 is TGTGCCAGCAGCCTAGGGCCCCGGACTTCCTTCACCGGGGAGCTGTTTTTT.

The chain has TRBV28 and TRBJ1-3; TRBD1 agrees at 7 bases. This CDR3 is 15 amino acids long. The V gene's germline CDR1 is MDHEN and CDR2 SYDVKM. With 7 bases clipped from V and 4 bases from J, the junction kept 10 bases outside the gene matches. The CDR3, as DNA: TGTGCCAGCACCTCAGGAGGGGGCGGCGGAAACACCATATATTTT. It is translated as CASTSGGGGGNTIYF.

V usage is TRBV7-2 and J usage is TRBJ2-7; D gene unclear. The CDR3 length is 14 residues. Trimming left V 2 bases short and J 4 bases short, with 12 bases between. The germline V gene encodes CDR1 SGHTA and CDR2 FQGNSA. CDR3 sequence reads: CASSLSSSGYEQYF. CDR3 in DNA: TGTGCCAGCAGCTTATCCTCCTCTGGGTACGAGCAGTACTTC. The full variable domain, its missing parts supplied by reference TRBV7-2 and TRBJ2-7, is GAGVSQSPSNKVTEKGKDVELRCDPISGHTALYWYRQSLGQGLEFLIYFQGNSAPDKSGLPSDRFSAERTGGSVSTLTIQRTQQEDSAVYLCASSLSSSGYEQYFGPGTRLTVT.

The V call is TRBV11-2, the J call TRBJ1-2, with D tentatively TRBD1 (6 bases). The CDR3 is 15 amino acids. Germline V gene sequence: CDR1 SGHAT, CDR2 FQNNGV. The V end was cut by 0 bases, the J end by 4 bases, with 12 bases between. CDR3 sequence (DNA): TGTGCCAGCAGCTTAGATCCGGGGGCCAGCTATGGCTACACCTTC. It specifies CASSLDPGASYGYTF. Filled out from reference TRBV11-2 and TRBJ1-2, the complete variable domain reads EAGVAQSPRYKIIEKRQSVAFWCNPISGHATLYWYQQILGQGPKLLIQFQNNGVVDDSQLPKDRFSAERLKGVDSTLKIQPAKLEDSAVYLCASSLDPGASYGYTFGSGTRLTVV.

The genes are TRBV6-5 and TRBJ1-6; D might be TRBD1 (5 bases). V shed 10 bases and J shed 10 bases, with 17 bases lying between them. CDR1 and CDR2 from the germline V gene are MNHEY and SVGAGI. The CDR3 runs to 13 residues. This chain's CDR3 is CATQAGRTSPLHF. The CDR3, as DNA: TGTGCCACTCAGGCAGGAAGGACATCACCCCTCCACTTT.

The chain carries TRBV7-2 and TRBJ2-1; D not certain. CDR1 and CDR2 (germline): SGHTA, FQGNSA. Trimming removed 2 bases at V and 7 bases at J, with 15 bases between. The CDR3 extends over 15 amino acids. CDR3 bases: TGTGCCAGCAGCTTATACGGACCGAGTACTAATGAGCAGTTCTTC. The encoded protein is CASSLYGPSTNEQFF.

The chain joins TRBV19 to TRBJ1-2, with TRBD1 as a possible D gene (5 bases). The CDR3 totals 14 residues. Deletions cut 4 bases from V and 2 bases from J, with 11 bases between. Germline values: CDR1 LNHDA, CDR2 SQIVND (reference sequence). Here the CDR3 reads CASSNARANYGYTF. DNA for the CDR3: TGTGCCAGTAGTAATGCCAGGGCAAACTATGGCTACACCTTC.

The chain employs TRBV5-4 and TRBJ2-1; D remains unclear. The CDR3 contains 12 residues. Germline V gene sequence: CDR1 SGHNT, CDR2 YYREEE (reference sequence). Deletions cut 2 bases from V and 4 bases from J, with 4 bases between. CDR3 region: CASSFQYNEQFF. The CDR3, as DNA: TGTGCCAGCAGCTTCCAATACAATGAGCAGTTCTTC.

This clone appeared a single time. The gene calls are TRBV2 and TRBJ1-4; D is undetermined. V was pared by 4 bases and J by 11 bases, with 8 bases between. The V gene's germline CDR1 is SNHLY and CDR2 FYNNEI. This CDR3 is built from 11 residues. CDR3 nucleotides: TGTGCCAGCAGTGTCGCCGTGAAACTGTTTTTT. Its protein is CASSVAVKLFF.

This chain connects TRBV5-4 to TRBJ2-2; the match to TRBD2 covers 10 bases. Losses at the gene ends were 6 bases for V and 1 base for J; bases not matched to a gene: 3. The germline gives CDR1 SGHNT, CDR2 YYREEE (reference sequence). The CDR3 contains 15 residues. This chain's CDR3 is CASIPSGGNTGELFF. In DNA form, the CDR3 reads TGTGCCAGCATACCTAGCGGGGGGAACACCGGGGAGCTGTTTTTT.

A single count supports this clone. The CDR3 is CAISELAGGPNYEQYF. CDR3 nucleotides: TGTGCCATCAGTGAGCTAGCGGGAGGCCCAAACTACGAGCAGTACTTC. This chain joins TRBV10-3 and TRBJ2-7; the match to TRBD2 covers 11 bases. The V gene end was trimmed by 2 bases and the J gene end by 3 bases; junction bases not matched to a gene: 6. The CDR3 is 16 amino acids. Per germline, CDR1 ENHRY and CDR2 SYGVKD.